Below are 10 T cell receptor beta chains sequenced from a single sample in a study of OX40 agonist ivuxolimab in advanced cancers. Sequencing was performed with immunoSEQ multiplex PCR; in TCRdb, only in-frame clones are kept and a portion is missing. Here the sample spans nearly 25,000 clones, 77% being singletons. The specimen was CD4+ or CD8+ T cells sorted from blood, collected in a trial of the OX40 agonist ivuxolimab. The receptors originated from an adult with an advanced solid tumor such as melanoma, head and neck, liver or kidney cancer.

V usage is TRBV10-1 and J usage is TRBJ2-1, with D perhaps given as TRBD1 or TRBD2 (5 bases each). Germline lookup yields CDR1 WNHNN and CDR2 SYGVQD (reference sequence). The CDR3 is 12 residues long. The ends were cut back, 5 bases at V and 10 bases at J, with 12 bases in the middle. This CDR3 reads CASSYRGEEQFF. The DNA for the CDR3 is TGCGCCAGCAGTTACCGAGGGGAAGAGCAGTTCTTC.

This clone was detected once. Other nucleotide sequences from this sample produce the same CDR3. The J gene is TRBJ1-5, the V gene TRBV9; D remains unclear. Trimming pared 0 bases from V and 1 base from J, leaving 8 bases between. CDR3 length: 15 amino acids. The germline V gene has CDR1 SGDLS and CDR2 YYNGEE. CDR3 sequence (DNA): TGTGCCAGCAGCGTAGAAGGGTTCAGCAATCAGCCCCAGCATTTT. Its translation is CASSVEGFSNQPQHF.

This rearrangement joins TRBV7-2 to TRBJ2-3, with 10 bases lining up with TRBD1. The V and J ends lost 5 bases and 6 bases, in that order; junction bases with no gene match: 8. Germline values: CDR1 SGHTA, CDR2 FQGNSA. The CDR3 has 15 amino acids. Written as DNA, the CDR3 is TGTGCCAGCAGCCCGCGGACAGGGGGACGGGATACGCAGTATTTT. Its translation: CASSPRTGGRDTQYF. The full variable domain, rest sourced from reference TRBV7-2 and TRBJ2-3, is GAGVSQSPSNKVTEKGKDVELRCDPISGHTALYWYRQSLGQGLEFLIYFQGNSAPDKSGLPSDRFSAERTGGSVSTLTIQRTQQEDSAVYLCASSPRTGGRDTQYFGPGTRLTVL.

This clone was seen a single time. The rearrangement uses TRBV4-2 and TRBJ2-3, with D perhaps TRBD1 (5 bases). V was trimmed by 5 bases and J by 6 bases, leaving 12 bases between them. Germline values: CDR1 LGHNA, CDR2 YNFKEQ. The CDR3 runs 13 residues. The CDR3 nucleotides read TGTGCCAGCAGCTTGCAGGGTCAGGATACGCAGTATTTT. Protein product: CASSLQGQDTQYF.

This chain links TRBV20-1 with TRBJ2-7; D assignment may be TRBD1 or TRBD2 (5 bases each). This CDR3 has 11 residues. In germline, CDR1 is DFQATT, CDR2 SNEGSKA (reference sequence). CDR3 loop: CSWARDHEQYF. In DNA, the CDR3 is TGCAGCTGGGCCAGGGACCACGAGCAGTACTTC.

The V gene is TRBV7-6, the J gene TRBJ1-5; the D is unclear. V lost 1 base and J lost 7, with 8 bases in between. Germline V CDR1 and CDR2: SGHVS, FNYEAQ. The CDR3 contains 13 residues. The CDR3 region has the DNA TGTGCCAGCAGCTTAGATGAGGAACAGCCCCAGCATTTT. The encoded protein is CASSLDEEQPQHF.

This chain connects TRBV25-1 to TRBJ1-2; no firm D call. V was shortened by 0 bases and J by 4 bases, with 3 bases between the two germline ends. The CDR3 extends over 12 amino acids. From germline, CDR1 is MGHDK and CDR2 SYGVNS. CDR3 coding DNA: TGTGCCAGCAGTGAATATGGCTATGGCTACACCTTC. It is translated as CASSEYGYGYTF.

The CDR3 DNA follows: TGTGCCAGCACTCGACCGGGACAGGGGGCAACCGGGGAGCTGTTTTTT. This translates into CASTRPGQGATGELFF. The rearrangement links TRBV2 to TRBJ2-2; 12 bases are a match to TRBD1. Germline CDR1 reads SNHLY; CDR2 reads FYNNEI. The J segment lost 5 bases and the V segment lost 7 bases, leaving 8 bases of the junction unmatched. This CDR3 is built from 16 residues. Full variable domain (remainder filled in from reference TRBV2 and TRBJ2-2): EPEVTQTPSHQVTQMGQEVILRCVPISNHLYFYWYRQILGQKVEFLVSFYNNEISEKSEIFDDQFSVERPDGSNFTLKIRSTKLEDSAMYFCASTRPGQGATGELFFGEGSRLTVL.

This clone was detected a few times. The chain couples TRBV27 to TRBJ2-2, with 7 bases fitting TRBD2. Per the germline V gene, CDR1 is MNHEY and CDR2 is SMNVEV (reference sequence). V lost 6 bases to trimming and J lost 5 bases; unmatched junction nucleotides: 6. The CDR3 has 14 residues. CDR3 sequence (DNA): TGTGCCAGCAGGAGCGGGGTGGGGACCGGGGAGCTGTTTTTT. Its protein product is CASRSGVGTGELFF.

This rearrangement joins TRBV4-3 to TRBJ1-2, with no clear D. The CDR3 loop spans 15 amino acids. V was trimmed by 1 base and J by 7 bases, leaving 16 bases between them. CDR1 and CDR2 (germline): LGHNA, YSLEER. The CDR3: CASSQGGNWVGGYTF. The CDR3 nucleotides read TGCGCCAGCAGCCAAGGGGGTAACTGGGTGGGTGGCTACACCTTC.